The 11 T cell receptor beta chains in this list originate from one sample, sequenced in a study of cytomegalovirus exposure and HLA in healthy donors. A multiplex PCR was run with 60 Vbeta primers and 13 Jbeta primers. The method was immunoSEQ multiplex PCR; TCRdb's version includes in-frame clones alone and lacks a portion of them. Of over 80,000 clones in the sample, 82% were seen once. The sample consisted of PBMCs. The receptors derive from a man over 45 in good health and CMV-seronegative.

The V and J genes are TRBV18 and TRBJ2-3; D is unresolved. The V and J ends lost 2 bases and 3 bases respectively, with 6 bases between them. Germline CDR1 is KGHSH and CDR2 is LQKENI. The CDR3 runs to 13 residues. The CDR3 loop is CASSPSRTDTQYF. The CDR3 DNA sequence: TGTGCCAGCTCACCATCTAGGACAGATACGCAGTATTTT.

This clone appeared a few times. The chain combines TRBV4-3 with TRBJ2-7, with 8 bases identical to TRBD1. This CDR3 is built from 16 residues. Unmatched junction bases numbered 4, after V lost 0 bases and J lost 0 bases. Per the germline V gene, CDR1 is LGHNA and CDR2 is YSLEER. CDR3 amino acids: CASSQDAGGDSYEQYF. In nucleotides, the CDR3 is TGCGCCAGCAGCCAAGATGCAGGGGGCGACTCCTACGAGCAGTACTTC.

The CDR3 protein is CASSFDSSYEQYF. The CDR3 DNA is TGTGCCAGCAGCTTCGACAGTTCCTACGAGCAGTACTTC. V usage is TRBV11-3 and J usage is TRBJ2-7; D is perhaps TRBD1 (5 bases). The CDR3 totals 13 residues. Trimming took 3 bases from V and 1 from J, leaving 7 bases between them. Per germline, CDR1 SGHNT and CDR2 YENEEA.

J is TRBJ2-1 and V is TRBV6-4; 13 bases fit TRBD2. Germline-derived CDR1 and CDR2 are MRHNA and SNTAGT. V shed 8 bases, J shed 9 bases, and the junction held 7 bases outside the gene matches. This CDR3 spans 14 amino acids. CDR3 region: CASGTSGRASEQFF. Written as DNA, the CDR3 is TGTGCCAGCGGTACTAGCGGGAGGGCGTCTGAGCAGTTCTTC.

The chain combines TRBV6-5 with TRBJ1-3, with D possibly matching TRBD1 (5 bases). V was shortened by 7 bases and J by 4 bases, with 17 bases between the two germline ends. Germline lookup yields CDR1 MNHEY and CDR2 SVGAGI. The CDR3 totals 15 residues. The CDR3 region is CASTHGRGLGNTIYF. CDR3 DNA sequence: TGTGCCAGCACTCACGGGAGGGGCCTGGGAAACACCATATATTTT.

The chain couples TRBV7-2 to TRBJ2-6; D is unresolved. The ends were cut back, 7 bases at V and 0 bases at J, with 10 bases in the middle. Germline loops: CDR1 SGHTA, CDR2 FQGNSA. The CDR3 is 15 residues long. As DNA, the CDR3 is TGTGCCAGCAAACACAGCCGCTCTGGGGCCAACGTCCTGACTTTC. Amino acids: CASKHSRSGANVLTF.

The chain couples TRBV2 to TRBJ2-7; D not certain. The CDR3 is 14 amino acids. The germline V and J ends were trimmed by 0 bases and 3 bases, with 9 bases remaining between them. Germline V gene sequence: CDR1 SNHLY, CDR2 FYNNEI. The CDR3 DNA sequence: TGTGCCAGCAGTGAAGCGGCCATTTACTACGAGCAGTACTTC. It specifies CASSEAAIYYEQYF.

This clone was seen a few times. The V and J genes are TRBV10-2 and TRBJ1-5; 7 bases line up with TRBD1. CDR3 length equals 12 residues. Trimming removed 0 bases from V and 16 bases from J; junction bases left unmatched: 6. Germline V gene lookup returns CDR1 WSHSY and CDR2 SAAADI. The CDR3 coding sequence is TGCGCCAGCAGTGAGTCGATGGGACAGAGACATTTT. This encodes CASSESMGQRHF.

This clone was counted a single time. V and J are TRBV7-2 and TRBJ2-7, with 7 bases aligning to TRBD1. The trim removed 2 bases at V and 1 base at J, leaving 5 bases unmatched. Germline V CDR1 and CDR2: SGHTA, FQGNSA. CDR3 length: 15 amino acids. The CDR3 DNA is TGTGCCAGCAGCTTAATTCAGGACAGGTCCTACGAGCAGTACTTC. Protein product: CASSLIQDRSYEQYF.

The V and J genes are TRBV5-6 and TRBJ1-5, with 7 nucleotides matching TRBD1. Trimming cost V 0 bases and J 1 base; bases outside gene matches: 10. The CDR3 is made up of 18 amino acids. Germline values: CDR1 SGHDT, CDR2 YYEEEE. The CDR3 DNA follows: TGTGCCAGCAGCTTGGGTGTGCAGGGGGGTTTGAGCAATCAGCCCCAGCATTTT. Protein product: CASSLGVQGGLSNQPQHF.

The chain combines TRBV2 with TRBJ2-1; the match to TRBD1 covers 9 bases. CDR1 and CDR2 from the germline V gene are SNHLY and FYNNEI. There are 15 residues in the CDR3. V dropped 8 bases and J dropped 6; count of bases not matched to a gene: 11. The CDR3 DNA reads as TGTGCCAGCTCGAGGGACAGGGTATCGTTCAATGAGCAGTTCTTC. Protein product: CASSRDRVSFNEQFF.